The clone carrying this TCR beta chain occurred a few times. Sequenced by immunoSEQ multiplex PCR; TCRdb stores in-frame clones only, minus some. Of some 35,000 clones in the sample, roughly four fifths were seen once. Described treatment: preoperative locoregional IRX-2 cytokine immunotherapy. Preoperative locoregional IRX-2 cytokine immunotherapy was tested in the phase Ib source study. The sample comes from a study of preoperative IRX-2 immunotherapy in early breast cancer. The CDR3 is made up of 14 amino acids. Trimming took off 6 bases at V and 4 bases at J, with 16 bases between the two ends. The germline CDR1 and CDR2 sequences are SGHRS and YFSETQ.

The rearrangement links TRBV5-1 to TRBJ2-5, with a possible D match to TRBD2 (6 bases). The source was lymph node tissue, collected after IRX-2 immunotherapy. This TCR was sampled from a human donor with breast cancer. The CDR3 protein is CASIREIGGETQYF. The CDR3 DNA sequence: TGCGCCAGCATCCGGGAGATAGGAGGAGAGACCCAGTACTTC.